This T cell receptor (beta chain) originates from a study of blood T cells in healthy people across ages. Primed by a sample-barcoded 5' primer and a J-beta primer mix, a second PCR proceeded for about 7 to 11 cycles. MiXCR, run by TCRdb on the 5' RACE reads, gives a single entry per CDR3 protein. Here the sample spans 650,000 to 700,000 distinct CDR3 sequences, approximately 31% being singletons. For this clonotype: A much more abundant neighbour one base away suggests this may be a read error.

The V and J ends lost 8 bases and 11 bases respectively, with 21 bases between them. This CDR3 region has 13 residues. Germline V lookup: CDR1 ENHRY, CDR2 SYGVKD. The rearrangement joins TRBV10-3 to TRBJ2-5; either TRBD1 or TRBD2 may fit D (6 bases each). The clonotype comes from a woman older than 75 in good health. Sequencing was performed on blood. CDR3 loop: CAIRGSGDNEQYF. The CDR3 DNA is TGTGCCATCCGGGGGTCAGGGGACAATGAGCAGTACTTC.